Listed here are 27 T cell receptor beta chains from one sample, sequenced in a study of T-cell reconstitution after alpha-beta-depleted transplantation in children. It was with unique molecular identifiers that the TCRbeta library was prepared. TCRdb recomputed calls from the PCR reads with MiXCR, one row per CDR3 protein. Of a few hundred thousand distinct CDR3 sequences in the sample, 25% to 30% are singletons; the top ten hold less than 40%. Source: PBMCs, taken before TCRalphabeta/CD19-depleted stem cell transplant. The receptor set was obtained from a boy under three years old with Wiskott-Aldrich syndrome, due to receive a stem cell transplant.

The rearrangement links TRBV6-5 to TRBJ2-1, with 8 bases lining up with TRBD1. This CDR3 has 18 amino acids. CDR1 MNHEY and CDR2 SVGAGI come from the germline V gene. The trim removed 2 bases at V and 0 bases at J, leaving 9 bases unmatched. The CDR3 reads CASSYDRDRLSSYNEQFF. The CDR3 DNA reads TGTGCCAGCAGTTACGACCGGGACAGGTTAAGCTCCTACAATGAGCAGTTCTTC.

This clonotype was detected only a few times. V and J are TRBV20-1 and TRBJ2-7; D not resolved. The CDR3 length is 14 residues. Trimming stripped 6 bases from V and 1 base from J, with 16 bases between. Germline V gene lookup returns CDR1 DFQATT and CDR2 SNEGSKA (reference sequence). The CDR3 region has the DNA TGCAGTGCCCAAATACAAGGGATTTCCTACGAGCAGTACTTC. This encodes CSAQIQGISYEQYF.

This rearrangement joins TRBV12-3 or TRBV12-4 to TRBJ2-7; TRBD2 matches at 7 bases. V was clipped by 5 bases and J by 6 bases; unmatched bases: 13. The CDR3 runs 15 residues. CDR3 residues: CASSPRTRPLPEQYF. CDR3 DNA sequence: TGTGCCAGCAGTCCCCGGACTAGGCCCCTGCCCGAGCAGTACTTC.

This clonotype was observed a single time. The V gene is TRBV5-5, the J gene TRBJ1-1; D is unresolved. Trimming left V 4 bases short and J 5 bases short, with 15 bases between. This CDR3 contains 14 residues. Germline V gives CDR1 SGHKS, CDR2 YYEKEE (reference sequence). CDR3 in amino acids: CASSPNRYGTEAFF. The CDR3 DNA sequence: TGTGCCAGCAGCCCTAACCGTTATGGGACTGAAGCTTTCTTT.

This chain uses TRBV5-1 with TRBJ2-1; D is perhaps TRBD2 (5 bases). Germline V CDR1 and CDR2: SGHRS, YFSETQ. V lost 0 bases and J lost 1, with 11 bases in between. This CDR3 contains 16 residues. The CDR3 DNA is TGCGCCAGCAGCTTGGGAGCGGATCTGTCCTACAATGAGCAGTTCTTC. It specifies CASSLGADLSYNEQFF. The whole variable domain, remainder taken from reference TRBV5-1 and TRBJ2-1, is KAGVTQTPRYLIKTRGQQVTLSCSPISGHRSVSWYQQTPGQGLQFLFEYFSETQRNKGNFPGRFSGRQFSNSRSEMNVSTLELGDSALYLCASSLGADLSYNEQFFGPGTRLTVL.

CDR3: CASSLGQGAASGNLNTQYF. CDR3 in DNA: TGCGCCAGCAGCTTGGGGCAGGGGGCTGCTAGCGGGAACCTGAATACGCAGTATTTT. The gene calls are TRBV5-1 and TRBJ2-3, with D perhaps TRBD2 (9 bases). This CDR3 comprises 19 residues. Trimming removed 0 bases at V and 7 bases at J, with 27 bases between. CDR1 and CDR2 (germline): SGHRS, YFSETQ.

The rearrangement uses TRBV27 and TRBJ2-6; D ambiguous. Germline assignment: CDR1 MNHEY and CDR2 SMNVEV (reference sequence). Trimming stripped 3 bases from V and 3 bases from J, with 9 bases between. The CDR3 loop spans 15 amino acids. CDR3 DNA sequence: TGTGCCAGCAGTTTTCGTCCACTTGGGGCCAACGTCCTGACTTTC. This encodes CASSFRPLGANVLTF. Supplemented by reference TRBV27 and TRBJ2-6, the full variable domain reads EAQVTQNPRYLITVTGKKLTVTCSQNMNHEYMSWYRQDPGLGLRQIYYSMNVEVTDKGDVPEGYKVSRKEKRNFPLILESPSPNQTSLYFCASSFRPLGANVLTFGAGSRLTVL.

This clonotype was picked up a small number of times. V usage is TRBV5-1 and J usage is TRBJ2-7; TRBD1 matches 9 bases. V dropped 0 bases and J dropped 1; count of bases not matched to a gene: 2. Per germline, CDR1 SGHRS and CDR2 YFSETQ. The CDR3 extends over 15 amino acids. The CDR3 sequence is CASSLATGGSYEQYF. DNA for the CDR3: TGCGCCAGCAGCTTGGCGACAGGGGGGTCCTACGAGCAGTACTTC.

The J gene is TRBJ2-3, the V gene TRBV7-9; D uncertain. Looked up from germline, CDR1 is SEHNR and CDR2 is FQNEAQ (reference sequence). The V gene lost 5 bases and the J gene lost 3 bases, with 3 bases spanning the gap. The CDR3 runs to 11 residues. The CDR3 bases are TGTGCCAGCAGCGAAACAGATACGCAGTATTTT. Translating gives CASSETDTQYF.

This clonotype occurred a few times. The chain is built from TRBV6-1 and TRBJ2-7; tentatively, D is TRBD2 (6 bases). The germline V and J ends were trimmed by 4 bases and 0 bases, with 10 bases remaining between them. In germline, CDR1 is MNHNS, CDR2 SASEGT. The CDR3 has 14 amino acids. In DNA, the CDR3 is TGTGCCAGCAGTGTAGGGCGGGGCTCCTACGAGCAGTACTTC. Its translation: CASSVGRGSYEQYF.

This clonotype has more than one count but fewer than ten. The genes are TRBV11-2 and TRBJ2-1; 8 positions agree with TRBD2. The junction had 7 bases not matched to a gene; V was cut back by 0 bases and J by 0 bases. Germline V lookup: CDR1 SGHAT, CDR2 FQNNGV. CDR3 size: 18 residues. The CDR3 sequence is CASSLDRAGGRSYNEQFF. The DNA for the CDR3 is TGTGCCAGCAGCTTAGATCGGGCGGGGGGCCGCTCCTACAATGAGCAGTTCTTC.

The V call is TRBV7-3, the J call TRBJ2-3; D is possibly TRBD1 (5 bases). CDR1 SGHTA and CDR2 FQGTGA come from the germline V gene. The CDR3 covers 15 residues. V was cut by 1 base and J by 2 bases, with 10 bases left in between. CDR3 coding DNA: TGTGCCAGCAGCTTAAAGGGGCGTTACACAGATACGCAGTATTTT. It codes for CASSLKGRYTDTQYF.

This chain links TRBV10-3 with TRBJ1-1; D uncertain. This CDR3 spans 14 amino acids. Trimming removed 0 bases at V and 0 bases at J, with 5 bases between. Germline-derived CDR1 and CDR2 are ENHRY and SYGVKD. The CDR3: CAISESAVNTEAFF. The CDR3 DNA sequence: TGTGCCATCAGTGAGTCGGCGGTGAACACTGAAGCTTTCTTT.

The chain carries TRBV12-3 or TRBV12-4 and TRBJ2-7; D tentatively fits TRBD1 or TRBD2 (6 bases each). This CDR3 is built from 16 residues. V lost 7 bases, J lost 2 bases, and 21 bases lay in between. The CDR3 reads CASTLSFGGRPYEQYF. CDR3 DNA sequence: TGTGCCAGCACCTTATCTTTCGGGGGCAGGCCCTACGAGCAGTACTTC.

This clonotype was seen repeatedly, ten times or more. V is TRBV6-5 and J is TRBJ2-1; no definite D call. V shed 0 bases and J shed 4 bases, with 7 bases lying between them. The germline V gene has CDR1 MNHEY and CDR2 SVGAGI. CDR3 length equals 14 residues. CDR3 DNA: TGTGCCAGCAGTTACTCCAGAGTTTACAATGAGCAGTTCTTC. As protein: CASSYSRVYNEQFF.

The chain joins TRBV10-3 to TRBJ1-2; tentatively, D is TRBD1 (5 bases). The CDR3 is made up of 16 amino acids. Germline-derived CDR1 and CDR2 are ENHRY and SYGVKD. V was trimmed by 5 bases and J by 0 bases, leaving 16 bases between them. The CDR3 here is CAISPGTDTANYGYTF. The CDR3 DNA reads TGTGCCATCAGTCCCGGGACGGATACAGCTAACTATGGCTACACCTTC.

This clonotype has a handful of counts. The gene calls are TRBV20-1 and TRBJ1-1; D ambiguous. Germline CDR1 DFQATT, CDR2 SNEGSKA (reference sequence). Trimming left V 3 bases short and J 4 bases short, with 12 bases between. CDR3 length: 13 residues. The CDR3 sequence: CSARLGAGTEAFF. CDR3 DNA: TGCAGTGCTAGGTTGGGAGCGGGCACTGAAGCTTTCTTT.

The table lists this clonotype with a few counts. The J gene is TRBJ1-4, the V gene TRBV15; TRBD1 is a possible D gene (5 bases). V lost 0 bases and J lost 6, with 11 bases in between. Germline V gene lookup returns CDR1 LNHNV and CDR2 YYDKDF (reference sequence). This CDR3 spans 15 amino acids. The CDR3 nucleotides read TGTGCCACCAGCAGAGATCCGGGGCTGGATGAAAAACTGTTTTTT. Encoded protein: CATSRDPGLDEKLFF.

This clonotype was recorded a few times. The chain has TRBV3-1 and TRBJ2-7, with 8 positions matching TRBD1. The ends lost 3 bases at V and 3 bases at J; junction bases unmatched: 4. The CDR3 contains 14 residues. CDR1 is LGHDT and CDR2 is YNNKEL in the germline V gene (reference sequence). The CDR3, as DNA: TGTGCCAGCAGCCAGATGACAGGGGACTACGAGCAGTACTTC. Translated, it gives CASSQMTGDYEQYF.

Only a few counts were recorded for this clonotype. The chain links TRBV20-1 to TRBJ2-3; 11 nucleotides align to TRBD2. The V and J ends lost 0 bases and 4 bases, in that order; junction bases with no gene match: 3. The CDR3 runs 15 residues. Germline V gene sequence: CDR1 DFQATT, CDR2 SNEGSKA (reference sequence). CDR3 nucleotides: TGCAGTGCTAGAGAACCTAGCGGGAGGCCAGATACGCAGTATTTT. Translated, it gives CSAREPSGRPDTQYF.

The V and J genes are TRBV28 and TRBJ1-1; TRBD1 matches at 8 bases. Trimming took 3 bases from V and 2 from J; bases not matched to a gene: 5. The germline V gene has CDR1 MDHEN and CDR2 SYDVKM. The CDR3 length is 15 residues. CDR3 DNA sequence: TGTGCCAGCAGTTTTCCCGGGACAGGCAACACTGAAGCTTTCTTT. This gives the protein CASSFPGTGNTEAFF.

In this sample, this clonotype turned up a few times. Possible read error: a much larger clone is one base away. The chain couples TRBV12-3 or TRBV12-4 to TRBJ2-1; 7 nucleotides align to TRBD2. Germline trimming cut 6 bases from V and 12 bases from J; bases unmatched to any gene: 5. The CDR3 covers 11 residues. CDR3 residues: CASSWGGRQFF. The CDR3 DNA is TGTGCCAGCAGCTGGGGAGGGCGGCAGTTCTTC.

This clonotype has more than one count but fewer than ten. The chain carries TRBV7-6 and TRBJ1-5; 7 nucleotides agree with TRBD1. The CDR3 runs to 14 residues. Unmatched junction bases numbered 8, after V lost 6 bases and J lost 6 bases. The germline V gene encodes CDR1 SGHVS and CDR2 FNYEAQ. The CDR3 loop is CASSTGAFGQPQHF. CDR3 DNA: TGTGCCAGCAGTACAGGGGCGTTTGGTCAGCCCCAGCATTTT.

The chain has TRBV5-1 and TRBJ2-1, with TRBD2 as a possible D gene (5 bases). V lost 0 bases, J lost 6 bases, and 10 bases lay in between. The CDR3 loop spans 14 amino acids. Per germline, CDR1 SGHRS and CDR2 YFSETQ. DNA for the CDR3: TGCGCCAGCAGCTTGGGTCCGGGAAGCAATGAGCAGTTCTTC. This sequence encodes CASSLGPGSNEQFF.

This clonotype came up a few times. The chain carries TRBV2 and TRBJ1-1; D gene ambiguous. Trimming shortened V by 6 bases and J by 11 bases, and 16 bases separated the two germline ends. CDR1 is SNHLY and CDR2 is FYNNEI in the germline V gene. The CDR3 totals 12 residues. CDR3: CASRLSSSSAFF. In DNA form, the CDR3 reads TGTGCCAGCAGGTTGTCATCAAGTTCGGCTTTCTTT. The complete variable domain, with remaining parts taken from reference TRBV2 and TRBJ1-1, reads EPEVTQTPSHQVTQMGQEVILRCVPISNHLYFYWYRQILGQKVEFLVSFYNNEISEKSEIFDDQFSVERPDGSNFTLKIRSTKLEDSAMYFCASRLSSSSAFFGQGTRLTVV.

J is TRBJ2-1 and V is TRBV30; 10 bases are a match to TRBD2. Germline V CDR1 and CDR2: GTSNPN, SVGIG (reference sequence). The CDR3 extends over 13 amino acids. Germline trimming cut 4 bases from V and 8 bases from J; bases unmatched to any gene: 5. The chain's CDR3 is CAWKREGGHEQFF. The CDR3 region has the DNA TGTGCCTGGAAGCGGGAGGGGGGCCATGAGCAGTTCTTC.

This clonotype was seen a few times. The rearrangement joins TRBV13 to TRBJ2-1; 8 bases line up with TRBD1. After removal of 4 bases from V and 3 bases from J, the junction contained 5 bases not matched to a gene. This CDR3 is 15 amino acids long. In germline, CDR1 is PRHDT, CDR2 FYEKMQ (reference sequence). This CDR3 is CASSSWTGIYNEQFF. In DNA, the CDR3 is TGTGCCAGCAGCTCCTGGACAGGGATCTACAATGAGCAGTTCTTC.